This T cell receptor (beta chain) originates from a study of OX40 agonist ivuxolimab in advanced cancers. From germline, CDR1 is SGDLS and CDR2 YYNGEE. V lost 0 bases and J lost 9, with 13 bases in between. The CDR3 runs 14 residues. Overall study results and limits: On average, CD8+ T cells showed a greater number of expanded clones than CD4+.

The repertoire was sequenced with immunoSEQ multiplex PCR; TCRdb's copy has only in-frame clones and lacks some. The repertoire consists of 70,000 to 95,000 clones, with 75% to 95% occurring once and the leading ten covering more than 5.5%. This clone occurred once. Its target is not known. The source of this sequence is an adult with an advanced solid tumor such as melanoma, head and neck, liver or kidney cancer. The sequences come from CD4+ or CD8+ T cells sorted from blood, collected in a trial of the OX40 agonist ivuxolimab. The chain recombines TRBV9 with TRBJ2-1; D unclear. CDR3 protein: CASSVVASSPEQFF. The CDR3 DNA follows: TGTGCCAGCAGCGTAGTGGCGAGCTCCCCTGAGCAGTTCTTC.